This T cell receptor (beta chain) was retrieved from a study of molecular identifiers for immune sequencing clone quantification. Only a few counts were recorded for this clonotype. With 2 bases clipped from V and 2 bases from J, the junction kept 8 bases outside the gene matches. The CDR3 sequence is 16 residues long. CDR1 SGHDT and CDR2 YYEEEE come from the germline V gene. From the PCR reads, TCRdb called clonotypes with MiXCR, one entry per CDR3 protein. The table has more than 450,000 distinct CDR3 sequences, around 23% seen once. The sample taken for sequencing was naive CD8+ T cells from blood, with Jurkat cell RNA spiked in. As for subset: FACS-sorted CD8+CD4-CCR7+CD45RA+ naive T cells. The sequence derives from a human donor in good health. Some libraries in this study had Jurkat cell RNA spiked in. The rearrangement uses TRBV5-6 and TRBJ2-3; 7 bases align to TRBD2. The CDR3 reads CASSFILAEDTDTQYF. In DNA, the CDR3 is TGTGCCAGCAGCTTTATTCTAGCGGAGGACACAGATACGCAGTATTTT.